The T cell receptor beta chain under discussion was sequenced for a study of radiotherapy plus CTLA-4 blockade in lung cancer (dated by TCRdb to the late 2010s). For the study in its entirety: Among enrolled patients, approximately 18% had an objective response and roughly 33% reached disease control.

The receptor library was made with the immunoSEQ multiplex PCR assay. TCRdb obtained this table from immuneACCESS and retained in-frame rearrangements with V and J assigned. These tables miss some clones; where compared with another copy, unresolved V genes account for less than half of the shortfall, and the remainder is unexplained. A total of some 74,000 clones appear in this sample, around four fifths of them only once. 7% to 8% of the sample rests with the top ten. Points on this clone: Its antigen target is currently unknown. No clone much larger than this one lies a single base away; base qualities are absent.

In this study, focal radiation therapy paired with CTLA-4 blockade (ipilimumab) was tested in patients who had chemo-refractory metastatic non-small-cell lung cancer. The study at large found these results: Early dynamic changes in blood T cell clones, together with increased serum interferon-beta after radiation, were reported as the strongest predictors of response. TCR clones derived from tumors expanded in peripheral blood after treatment with radiotherapy and ipilimumab.

The CDR3, from cysteine to phenylalanine, totals 14 residues. Left in the record is the CDR3 DNA by itself, 42 bases read in frame from the first base. V drops 3 bases and J drops 5 bases, leaving 14 bases in between. Looking up the germline V gene yields CDR1 SGHRS and CDR2 YFSETQ. This clonotype was sampled from a human donor with non-small cell lung cancer who had a complete response to radiotherapy plus ipilimumab. Sequences were derived from peripheral blood, sampled from a patient treated with radiotherapy plus ipilimumab. The chain uses TRBV5-1 and TRBJ1-2; the D gene is perhaps TRBD1, from 5 matching bases. The bases read TGCGCCAGCAGCTCCCGGGGCGGAGGGTATGGCTACACCTTC. Translated, it gives CASSSRGGGYGYTF.